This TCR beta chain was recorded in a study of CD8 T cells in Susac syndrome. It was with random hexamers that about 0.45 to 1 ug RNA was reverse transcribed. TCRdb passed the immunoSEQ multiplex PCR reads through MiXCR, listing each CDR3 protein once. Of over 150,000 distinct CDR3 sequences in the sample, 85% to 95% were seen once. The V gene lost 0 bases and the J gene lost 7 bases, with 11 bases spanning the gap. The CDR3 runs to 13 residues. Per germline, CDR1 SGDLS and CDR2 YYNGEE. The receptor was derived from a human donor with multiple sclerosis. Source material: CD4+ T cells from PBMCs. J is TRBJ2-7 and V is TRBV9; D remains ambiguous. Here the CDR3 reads CASSVGPSWEQYF. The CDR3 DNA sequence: TGTGCCAGCAGCGTAGGACCAAGCTGGGAGCAGTACTTC.